These 10 T cell receptor beta chains share one sample of origin, sequenced in a study of cytomegalovirus exposure and HLA in healthy donors. The PCR contained 60 Vbeta and 13 Jbeta primers. TCRdb's table, derived via immunoSEQ multiplex PCR, lists solely in-frame clones and lacks some. Of some 160,000 clones in the sample, around 80% were seen once. Sequencing was performed on PBMCs. These receptors were obtained from a male donor in good health and CMV-seropositive.

The chain employs TRBV27 and TRBJ2-3, with 7 bases lining up with TRBD2. Germline-derived CDR1 and CDR2 are MNHEY and SMNVEV (reference sequence). This CDR3 has 16 amino acids. V dropped 5 bases and J dropped 7; count of bases not matched to a gene: 15. The CDR3 reads CASSPFRGGTLHTQYF. DNA for the CDR3: TGTGCCAGCAGTCCCTTTCGCGGGGGAACACTACATACGCAGTATTTT.

CDR3 in DNA: TGCAGCGTCGGAGTGGGAGACGAGCAGTACTTC. The encoded protein is CSVGVGDEQYF. The V call is TRBV29-1, the J call TRBJ2-7; D may be TRBD2 (5 bases). Germline CDR1 reads SQVTM; CDR2 reads ANQGSEA. Trimming took off 6 bases at V and 5 bases at J, with 11 bases between the two ends. The length of the CDR3 is 11 residues.

Only a few counts were recorded for this clone. This chain uses TRBV5-5 with TRBJ2-2; 8 nucleotides agree with TRBD2. Germline V gene sequence: CDR1 SGHKS, CDR2 YYEKEE (reference sequence). The CDR3 contains 15 residues. V dropped 4 bases and J dropped 3; count of bases not matched to a gene: 5. This CDR3 reads CASSPLAGHTGELFF. CDR3 DNA sequence: TGTGCCAGCAGCCCTCTAGCGGGTCACACCGGGGAGCTGTTTTTT. The full variable domain, its missing parts supplied by reference TRBV5-5 and TRBJ2-2, is DAGVTQSPTHLIKTRGQQVTLRCSPISGHKSVSWYQQVLGQGPQFIFQYYEKEERGRGNFPDRFSARQFPNYSSELNVNALLLGDSALYLCASSPLAGHTGELFFGEGSRLTVL.

This clone was seen once. The chain has TRBV2 and TRBJ2-2, with 8 bases aligning to TRBD1. Germline V gene sequence: CDR1 SNHLY, CDR2 FYNNEI. The junction had 4 bases not matched to a gene; V was cut back by 7 bases and J by 3 bases. CDR3 size: 14 residues. The CDR3 region is CASTQDRDTGELFF. CDR3 nucleotides: TGTGCCAGCACCCAGGACAGGGACACCGGGGAGCTGTTTTTT.

The V and J genes are TRBV11-2 and TRBJ2-3; the D gene is possibly TRBD1 (6 bases). In germline, CDR1 is SGHAT, CDR2 FQNNGV. The length of the CDR3 is 13 residues. Trimming removed 4 bases from V and 6 bases from J, with 11 bases in between. The CDR3 loop reads CASSSPRGDTQYF. The CDR3, as DNA: TGTGCCAGCAGCTCTCCTAGGGGGGATACGCAGTATTTT.

This chain links TRBV19 with TRBJ1-2, with a weak D call TRBD1 (5 bases). Germline assignment: CDR1 LNHDA and CDR2 SQIVND (reference sequence). The CDR3 has 15 residues. Between the trimmed V and J ends, which lost 5 bases and 0 bases, there was a span of 13 bases. CDR3 DNA sequence: TGTGCCAGTAGTGGCGGGGCCATGCCTAACTATGGCTACACCTTC. Translated: CASSGGAMPNYGYTF.

Here the CDR3 DNA reads TGTGCCAGCAGCTTAATGGGGGGACTAGCGGGAGAAATTGAGCAGTTCTTC. Translating it yields CASSLMGGLAGEIEQFF. The chain recombines TRBV7-3 with TRBJ2-1, with 14 bases matching TRBD2. Germline V gives CDR1 SGHTA, CDR2 FQGTGA. There are 17 residues in the CDR3. Trimming removed 1 base from V and 9 bases from J; junction bases left unmatched: 8.

The V gene is TRBV6-6, the J gene TRBJ2-5, with 14 bases lining up with TRBD2. V lost 2 bases to trimming and J lost 5 bases; unmatched junction nucleotides: 4. This CDR3 contains 16 residues. CDR1 is MNHNY and CDR2 is SVGAGI in the germline V gene (reference sequence). The CDR3 spells CASSYGTSGRWETQYF. CDR3 DNA sequence: TGTGCCAGCAGTTACGGGACTAGCGGGAGATGGGAGACCCAGTACTTC.

In this sample, this clone turned up once. The chain recombines TRBV25-1 with TRBJ1-1; TRBD1 agrees at 7 bases. The CDR3 contains 14 residues. V was clipped by 6 bases and J by 1 base; unmatched bases: 5. Germline loops: CDR1 MGHDK, CDR2 SYGVNS. The CDR3 sequence is CASRKTGPNTEAFF. The CDR3 DNA sequence: TGTGCCAGCAGAAAGACAGGGCCGAACACTGAAGCTTTCTTT.

The V call is TRBV2, the J call TRBJ2-7; D is undetermined. Germline CDR1 is SNHLY and CDR2 is FYNNEI. Between the trimmed V and J ends, which lost 7 bases and 0 bases, there was a span of 13 bases. This CDR3 region has 14 residues. CDR3 loop: CASTISLDSYEQYF. The CDR3 bases are TGTGCCAGCACCATTAGCTTAGACTCCTACGAGCAGTACTTC.